The 24 T cell receptor beta chains below were found in one sample sequenced in a study of a mutant IDH1 vaccine in newly diagnosed glioma. For these TCRs, the target antigens are not known. Method: immunoSEQ multiplex PCR; TCRdb's copy keeps in-frame clones and lacks some. The sample lists about 26,000 clones; 70% to 85% were seen once. Time point denoted: week 5, during vaccination. Vaccination used 300 ug of mutant IDH1 20-mer peptide per dose, with topical imiquimod. The input for sequencing was PBMCs, taken from a glioma patient whose treatment included an IDH1 peptide vaccine. Every receptor here comes from a man aged 40-49 years with glioma. Some clones in this sample may be carry-over from other donors' samples.

The rearrangement joins TRBV5-4 to TRBJ2-7; 7 bases match TRBD1. Germline assignment: CDR1 SGHNT and CDR2 YYREEE (reference sequence). This CDR3 region has 14 residues. With 4 bases clipped from V and 5 bases from J, the junction kept 9 bases outside the gene matches. Here the CDR3 DNA reads TGTGCCAGCAGCGTGGACCTACAGGGGCACGAGCAGTACTTC. Translated: CASSVDLQGHEQYF.

This sequence joins TRBV18 and TRBJ1-1; 9 positions agree with TRBD1. The CDR3 covers 14 residues. Germline V gives CDR1 KGHSH, CDR2 LQKENI. Losses at the gene ends were 3 bases for V and 8 bases for J; bases not matched to a gene: 7. CDR3 DNA: TGTGCCAGCTCACCTGGGACAGGGCAACAGGAAGCTTTCTTT. Its protein is CASSPGTGQQEAFF.

The genes are TRBV6-6 and TRBJ2-1; TRBD2 is a possible D gene (5 bases). The CDR3 totals 16 residues. V lost 0 bases and J lost 3, with 12 bases in between. The V gene's germline CDR1 is MNHNY and CDR2 SVGAGI (reference sequence). CDR3 DNA sequence: TGTGCCAGCAGTTACTCAACCTGGGAGTTCTACAATGAGCAGTTCTTC. This encodes CASSYSTWEFYNEQFF.

The rearrangement links TRBV7-8 to TRBJ1-1, with D possibly being TRBD1 (6 bases). The germline V gene encodes CDR1 SGHVS and CDR2 FQNEAQ. The CDR3 is made up of 16 amino acids. V lost 0 bases and J 6 bases, leaving 17 bases between the germline ends. Here the CDR3 reads CASSLAPRGGYPEAFF. CDR3 sequence (DNA): TGTGCCAGCAGCTTAGCACCCAGGGGCGGGTACCCTGAAGCTTTCTTT.

The chain joins TRBV4-3 to TRBJ2-2; 12 nucleotides align to TRBD2. CDR3 length: 17 amino acids. CDR1 and CDR2 from the germline V gene are LGHNA and YSLEER. V gave up 6 bases and J gave up 0 bases; unmatched junction bases: 5. The DNA of the CDR3 is TGCGCCAGCAGTCCGACTAGCGGGGGCTCGAACACCGGGGAGCTGTTTTTT. This encodes CASSPTSGGSNTGELFF.

The J gene is TRBJ2-5, the V gene TRBV9; D unclear. The germline V and J ends were trimmed by 4 bases and 5 bases, with 18 bases remaining between them. Looked up from germline, CDR1 is SGDLS and CDR2 is YYNGEE. This CDR3 is 15 amino acids long. CDR3 nucleotide sequence: TGTGCCAGCAGCACCCCCGGGCTCCAGGCGGAGACCCAGTACTTC. Encoded protein: CASSTPGLQAETQYF.

The V call is TRBV4-1, the J call TRBJ1-6, with D perhaps matching TRBD1 (5 bases). This CDR3 has 15 amino acids. CDR1 MGHRA and CDR2 YSYEKL come from the germline V gene. Trimming cost V 1 base and J 10 bases, with 14 bases left between them. The CDR3 loop is CASSQVSGGGSPLHF. CDR3 sequence (DNA): TGCGCCAGCAGCCAAGTATCCGGGGGTGGCTCACCCCTCCACTTT.

CDR3 sequence reads: CASTGTGYGDEQFF. The CDR3 bases are TGTGCCAGCACCGGGACAGGGTACGGCGATGAGCAGTTCTTC. The V call is TRBV5-6, the J call TRBJ2-1; 9 bases align to TRBD1. The CDR3 sequence is 14 residues long. V was pared by 6 bases and J by 8 bases, with 9 bases of the junction left unmatched. From germline, CDR1 is SGHDT and CDR2 YYEEEE.

The rearrangement uses TRBV4-2 and TRBJ1-2; 7 nucleotides line up with TRBD1. Germline trimming cut 0 bases from V and 10 bases from J; bases unmatched to any gene: 11. The CDR3 runs 15 residues. Germline V CDR1 and CDR2: LGHNA, YNFKEQ. The CDR3 spells CASSQDRPGQADYTF. The CDR3 nucleotides read TGTGCCAGCAGCCAAGATCGTCCCGGACAGGCCGACTACACCTTC.

The rearrangement uses TRBV10-3 and TRBJ1-1; 10 bases match TRBD1. CDR3 length equals 14 residues. Trimming took 8 bases from V and 3 from J; bases not matched to a gene: 6. Germline V CDR1 and CDR2: ENHRY, SYGVKD. DNA for the CDR3: TGTGCCATCCTTCCGGGACAGGGGCACACTGAAGCTTTCTTT. Protein product: CAILPGQGHTEAFF.

This clone has only a few counts. The chain carries TRBV4-2 and TRBJ1-3; D gene ambiguous. This CDR3 is built from 14 residues. CDR1 is LGHNA and CDR2 is YNFKEQ in the germline V gene. V was clipped by 4 bases and J by 8 bases, with 15 bases between them. CDR3 region: CASSRGRVSDTIYF. The CDR3 bases are TGTGCCAGCAGCCGAGGAAGGGTATCGGACACCATATATTTT.

The J gene is TRBJ1-2, the V gene TRBV10-1; 7 bases fit TRBD1. CDR1 WNHNN and CDR2 SYGVQD come from the germline V gene (reference sequence). The J segment lost 4 bases and the V segment lost 9 bases, leaving 2 bases of the junction unmatched. CDR3 size: 11 residues. CDR3 bases: TGCGCCAGACGGGACAGCTATGGCTACACCTTC. Its protein product is CARRDSYGYTF.

The chain uses TRBV18 and TRBJ1-5; D unclear. The germline V gene encodes CDR1 KGHSH and CDR2 LQKENI. There are 15 residues in the CDR3. Trimming left V 5 bases short and J 1 base short, with 12 bases between. For the CDR3, the DNA is TGTGCCAGCTCAAAACAGACCTCGAGCAATCAGCCCCAGCATTTT. Amino acids: CASSKQTSSNQPQHF.

V and J are TRBV5-1 and TRBJ2-7; D gene uncertain. The CDR3 is 11 amino acids. Germline V lookup: CDR1 SGHRS, CDR2 YFSETQ. V shed 2 bases and J shed 3 bases, with 3 bases lying between them. The CDR3 region is CASSLNYEQYF. In nucleotides, the CDR3 is TGCGCCAGCAGCTTAAACTACGAGCAGTACTTC.

The chain joins TRBV15 to TRBJ2-5; D call uncertain. Per the germline V gene, CDR1 is LNHNV and CDR2 is YYDKDF (reference sequence). The CDR3 loop spans 15 amino acids. V dropped 0 bases and J dropped 3 bases, with 11 bases sitting between them. CDR3 sequence (DNA): TGTGCCACCAGCAGAGACCCCAGAAAGAAAGAGACCCAGTACTTC. Protein product: CATSRDPRKKETQYF. Using reference TRBV15 and TRBJ2-5 for the parts outside the CDR3, the full variable domain is DAMVIQNPRYQVTQFGKPVTLSCSQTLNHNVMYWYQQKSSQAPKLLFHYYDKDFNNEADTPDNFQSRRPNTSFCFLDIRSPGLGDTAMYLCATSRDPRKKETQYFGPGTRLLVL.

V and J are TRBV25-1 and TRBJ2-7; TRBD2 matches at 10 bases. After removal of 4 bases from V and 3 bases from J, the junction contained 3 bases not matched to a gene. Germline CDR1 MGHDK, CDR2 SYGVNS. The CDR3 consists of 14 residues. The CDR3 DNA is TGTGCCAGCAGTGGACGACTAGCGGGCTACGAGCAGTACTTC. Translated, it gives CASSGRLAGYEQYF.

J is TRBJ1-5 and V is TRBV18; D is possibly TRBD1 (5 bases). CDR3 length equals 16 residues. V was pared by 3 bases and J by 4 bases, with 16 bases between. In germline, CDR1 is KGHSH, CDR2 LQKENI. As DNA, the CDR3 is TGTGCCAGCTCACCGGATCCGGGACTGAGGAATCAGCCCCAGCATTTT. It translates to CASSPDPGLRNQPQHF. The variable domain in full, with the rest retrieved from reference TRBV18 and TRBJ1-5, is NAGVMQNPRHLVRRRGQEARLRCSPMKGHSHVYWYRQLPEEGLKFMVYLQKENIIDESGMPKERFSAEFPKEGPSILRIQQVVRGDSAAYFCASSPDPGLRNQPQHFGDGTRLSIL.

The gene calls are TRBV5-1 and TRBJ2-2, with D perhaps matching TRBD2 (6 bases). The V gene lost 5 bases and the J gene lost 4 bases, with 12 bases spanning the gap. The CDR3 has 14 residues. Germline V gene lookup returns CDR1 SGHRS and CDR2 YFSETQ. The CDR3 nucleotides are TGCGCCAGCAGATTTCGGGGAGGCACCGGGGAGCTGTTTTTT. Its translation is CASRFRGGTGELFF.

The chain couples TRBV6-1 to TRBJ1-2; maybe TRBD1 (5 bases). Deletions cut 2 bases from V and 8 bases from J, with 18 bases between. Germline V gene lookup returns CDR1 MNHNS and CDR2 SASEGT. This CDR3 comprises 15 residues. CDR3 loop: CASSERREGRIGYTF. CDR3 sequence (DNA): TGTGCCAGCAGTGAAAGGAGGGAGGGGAGGATAGGCTACACCTTC.

The rearrangement joins TRBV5-4 to TRBJ2-2; 7 nucleotides agree with TRBD1. Germline V gene data show CDR1 as SGHNT and CDR2 as YYREEE (reference sequence). CDR3 length equals 15 residues. V lost 1 base to trimming and J lost 6 bases; unmatched junction nucleotides: 6. This CDR3 is CASSLQTGDAGELFF. The DNA for the CDR3 is TGTGCCAGCAGCTTGCAAACAGGGGATGCCGGGGAGCTGTTTTTT.

The V gene is TRBV5-6, the J gene TRBJ1-1; no definite D call. The CDR3 length is 15 residues. Germline V gene data show CDR1 as SGHDT and CDR2 as YYEEEE. The V end lost 4 bases, the J end lost 11 bases, and 24 bases lay between the germline ends. CDR3 sequence (DNA): TGTGCCAGCAGCCTTTACAGTGCAGGCCCGATAGGGGCTTTCTTT. This encodes CASSLYSAGPIGAFF. The full variable domain, its missing parts supplied by reference TRBV5-6 and TRBJ1-1, is DAGVTQSPTHLIKTRGQQVTLRCSPKSGHDTVSWYQQALGQGPQFIFQYYEEEERQRGNFPDRFSGHQFPNYSSELNVNALLLGDSALYLCASSLYSAGPIGAFFGQGTRLTVV.

The J gene is TRBJ2-7, the V gene TRBV2; 9 nucleotides agree with TRBD1. CDR1 and CDR2 (germline): SNHLY, FYNNEI. V lost 7 bases, J lost 3 bases, and 4 bases stayed unmatched. This CDR3 has 13 residues. The CDR3 sequence is CASNTGGNYEQYF. In DNA, the CDR3 is TGTGCCAGCAATACAGGGGGCAACTACGAGCAGTACTTC.

V is TRBV2 and J is TRBJ2-1; perhaps D is TRBD1 or TRBD2 (6 bases each). Between the trimmed V and J ends, which lost 8 bases and 4 bases, there was a span of 18 bases. CDR3 length: 15 amino acids. Looked up from germline, CDR1 is SNHLY and CDR2 is FYNNEI. The CDR3 protein is CASSYGGRLYNEQFF. DNA for the CDR3: TGTGCCAGCTCCTATGGGGGGCGACTATACAATGAGCAGTTCTTC.

This sequence joins TRBV6-4 and TRBJ1-1, with a tentative D call TRBD1 (5 bases). The CDR3 is made up of 14 amino acids. Germline V gene lookup returns CDR1 MRHNA and CDR2 SNTAGT. V lost 4 bases to trimming and J lost 2 bases, with 11 bases between them. The CDR3 nucleotides are TGTGCCAGCAGTGCACAGGCCACCAACACTGAAGCTTTCTTT. It specifies CASSAQATNTEAFF.